A single sample is the source of the 17 T cell receptor beta chains below, sequenced in a study of OX40 agonist ivuxolimab in advanced cancers. Profiled with immunoSEQ multiplex PCR; TCRdb holds only in-frame clones, not every one. The data hold around 60,000 clones, with over 65% observed a single time. The sequencing here drew on CD4+ or CD8+ T cells sorted from blood, taken in a trial of the OX40 agonist ivuxolimab. These receptors were collected from an adult with an advanced solid tumor such as melanoma, head and neck, liver or kidney cancer.

The chain links TRBV5-1 to TRBJ2-1, with 8 positions matching TRBD2. The CDR3 covers 15 residues. CDR1 SGHRS and CDR2 YFSETQ come from the germline V gene. Unmatched junction bases numbered 3, after V lost 0 bases and J lost 4 bases. The CDR3 here is CASSLEGTRYNEQFF. The CDR3 region has the DNA TGCGCCAGCAGCTTGGAAGGGACTAGATACAATGAGCAGTTCTTC.

The chain carries TRBV5-1 and TRBJ1-2; the D is unclear. CDR3 length equals 14 residues. The ends were cut back, 1 base at V and 2 bases at J, with 9 bases in the middle. In germline, CDR1 is SGHRS, CDR2 YFSETQ. The CDR3 reads CASSLMELNYGYTF. The CDR3 DNA follows: TGCGCCAGCAGCTTGATGGAACTAAACTATGGCTACACCTTC.

The V and J genes are TRBV5-1 and TRBJ2-5, with D possibly called TRBD1 or TRBD2 (6 bases each). Germline V gives CDR1 SGHRS, CDR2 YFSETQ. The CDR3 extends over 15 amino acids. The V and J ends lost 3 bases and 4 bases respectively, with 16 bases between them. The CDR3, as DNA: TGCGCCAGCAGCTCCCTAGAAGGGGGGCGAGAGACCCAGTACTTC. Translated: CASSSLEGGRETQYF.

CDR3 protein: CASSHITGEQYF. CDR3 nucleotide sequence: TGTGCCAGCAGCCATATAACCGGCGAGCAGTACTTC. V usage is TRBV7-2 and J usage is TRBJ2-7; no clear D. V lost 5 bases, J lost 6 bases, and 11 bases lay in between. This CDR3 is built from 12 residues. From germline, CDR1 is SGHTA and CDR2 FQGNSA.

A remark on this clone: In the same sample, other DNA sequences code for this CDR3. This rearrangement joins TRBV28 to TRBJ1-1; D remains ambiguous. The germline V gene encodes CDR1 MDHEN and CDR2 SYDVKM. The CDR3 is made up of 11 amino acids. V was cut by 4 bases and J by 10 bases, with 10 bases left in between. CDR3 nucleotides: TGTGCCAGCAGTTCCCCACTGGGAGCTTTCTTT. The encoded protein is CASSSPLGAFF.

In this sample, this clone turned up a few times. This rearrangement joins TRBV4-2 to TRBJ2-1; 8 positions agree with TRBD2. V dropped 4 bases and J dropped 8; count of bases not matched to a gene: 7. CDR1 LGHNA and CDR2 YNFKEQ come from the germline V gene. CDR3 length: 14 residues. The CDR3 region is CASSPGTSGDEQFF. The CDR3 DNA sequence: TGTGCCAGCAGCCCCGGGACTAGTGGCGATGAGCAGTTCTTC.

The chain has TRBV6-4 and TRBJ2-1; D may correspond to TRBD1 or TRBD2 (7 bases each). V lost 5 bases to trimming and J lost 5 bases, with 16 bases between them. Germline-derived CDR1 and CDR2 are MRHNA and SNTAGT. This CDR3 comprises 15 residues. Written as DNA, the CDR3 is TGTGCCAGCAGTCCTCAGGGGGAGGGTAACAATGAGCAGTTCTTC. Its protein product is CASSPQGEGNNEQFF.

The J gene is TRBJ2-7, the V gene TRBV11-3; 9 bases fit TRBD2. This CDR3 has 15 residues. CDR1 is SGHNT, CDR2 YENEEA, per germline. J gave up 2 bases and V 3 bases, and 5 bases lay outside the gene matches. The DNA of the CDR3 is TGTGCCAGCAGCTTGAGTAGCGGGGGTCCCTACGAGCAGTACTTC. Protein product: CASSLSSGGPYEQYF.

V gene TRBV27 combines with J gene TRBJ1-2; TRBD1 matches at 7 bases. This CDR3 comprises 15 residues. The V segment lost 2 bases and the J segment 8 bases; nucleotides outside the gene matches: 11. Germline CDR1 and CDR2: MNHEY and SMNVEV (reference sequence). DNA of the CDR3: TGTGCCAGCAGTTTAATCTCCGCAGGGGGAAAAGGCTACACCTTC. Its protein is CASSLISAGGKGYTF.

The chain recombines TRBV6-5 with TRBJ2-2; D uncertain. The CDR3 covers 13 residues. The V end was cut by 7 bases, the J end by 2 bases, with 8 bases between. CDR1 and CDR2 (germline): MNHEY, SVGAGI. The CDR3 loop reads CASKIDNTGELFF. The CDR3 DNA follows: TGTGCCAGCAAAATCGACAACACCGGGGAGCTGTTTTTT.

V and J are TRBV30 and TRBJ1-3, with D tentatively TRBD1 (5 bases). Looked up from germline, CDR1 is GTSNPN and CDR2 is SVGIG (reference sequence). The CDR3 runs 12 residues. Deletions cut 6 bases from V and 3 bases from J, with 9 bases between. The CDR3 DNA reads as TGTGCCTGTAGCGACAGTGGAAACACCATATATTTT. Translated, it gives CACSDSGNTIYF.

This CDR3 reads CASSGEGHGYTF. CDR3 nucleotide sequence: TGTGCCAGCAGTGGGGAGGGGCACGGCTACACCTTC. The genes are TRBV2 and TRBJ1-2; a possible D gene is TRBD1 (5 bases). The germline V and J ends were trimmed by 4 bases and 8 bases, with 11 bases remaining between them. From germline, CDR1 is SNHLY and CDR2 FYNNEI. This CDR3 has 12 residues.

V is TRBV18 and J is TRBJ2-5; D gene unclear. Germline loops: CDR1 KGHSH, CDR2 LQKENI. Trimming removed 0 bases at V and 4 bases at J, with 12 bases between. This CDR3 comprises 15 residues. This chain's CDR3 is CASSPPGLDGETQYF. The CDR3, as DNA: TGTGCCAGCTCACCACCGGGGTTGGACGGAGAGACCCAGTACTTC.

CDR3 in DNA: TGTGCCAGCTCACCCGACAGGTATGAAGCTTTCTTT. Amino acids: CASSPDRYEAFF. The V and J genes are TRBV18 and TRBJ1-1, with D possibly TRBD1 on 6 matching bases. V was cut by 3 bases and J by 7 bases, with 9 bases left in between. Germline CDR1 and CDR2: KGHSH and LQKENI. This CDR3 contains 12 residues.

The chain joins TRBV9 to TRBJ1-2; D unresolved. The CDR3 sequence is 17 residues long. CDR1 is SGDLS, CDR2 YYNGEE, per germline. V lost 0 bases, J lost 4 bases, and 19 bases lay in between. CDR3 sequence: CASSVEVRNPNPYGYTF. CDR3 in DNA: TGTGCCAGCAGCGTAGAGGTTCGAAATCCGAATCCCTATGGCTACACCTTC.

V usage is TRBV18 and J usage is TRBJ1-6; TRBD1 might be the D (5 bases). There are 16 residues in the CDR3. Germline values: CDR1 KGHSH, CDR2 LQKENI. Trimming shortened V by 4 bases and J by 8 bases, and 18 bases separated the two germline ends. CDR3 sequence: CASSLPAGTSHSPLHF. In DNA form, the CDR3 reads TGTGCCAGCTCACTACCCGCTGGGACGTCTCATTCACCCCTCCACTTT.

Written as DNA, the CDR3 is TGTGCCAGCAGCTTAGTGGAGGGGACCGAGCAGTACTTC. Translation gives CASSLVEGTEQYF. V is TRBV11-2 and J is TRBJ2-7; tentative D call: TRBD2 (6 bases). Germline V gene data show CDR1 as SGHAT and CDR2 as FQNNGV. CDR3 length equals 13 residues. Trimming stripped 1 base from V and 6 bases from J, with 10 bases between.